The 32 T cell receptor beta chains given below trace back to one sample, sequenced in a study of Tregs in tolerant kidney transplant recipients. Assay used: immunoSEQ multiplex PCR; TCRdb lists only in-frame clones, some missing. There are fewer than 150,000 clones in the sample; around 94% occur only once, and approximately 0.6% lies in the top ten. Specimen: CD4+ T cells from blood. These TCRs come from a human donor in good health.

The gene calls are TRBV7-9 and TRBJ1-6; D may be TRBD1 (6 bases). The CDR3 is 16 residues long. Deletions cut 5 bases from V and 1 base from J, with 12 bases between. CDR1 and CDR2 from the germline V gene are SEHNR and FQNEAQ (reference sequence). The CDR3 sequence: CASSPTTGSYNSPLHF. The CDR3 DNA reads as TGTGCCAGCAGCCCGACGACAGGATCCTATAATTCACCCCTCCACTTT.

As DNA, the CDR3 is TGTGCCAGCAGATCCTCGGGTAATGAGCAGTTCTTC. This gives the protein CASRSSGNEQFF. The chain recombines TRBV6-5 with TRBJ2-1, with unresolved D. Looked up from germline, CDR1 is MNHEY and CDR2 is SVGAGI. This CDR3 has 12 residues. Trimming took off 6 bases at V and 7 bases at J, with 10 bases between the two ends.

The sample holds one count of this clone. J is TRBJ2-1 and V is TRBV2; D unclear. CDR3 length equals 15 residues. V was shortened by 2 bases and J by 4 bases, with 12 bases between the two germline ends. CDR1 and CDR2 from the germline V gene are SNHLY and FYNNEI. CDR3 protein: CASSERSQHYNEQFF. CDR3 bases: TGTGCCAGCAGTGAAAGGTCACAACATTACAATGAGCAGTTCTTC.

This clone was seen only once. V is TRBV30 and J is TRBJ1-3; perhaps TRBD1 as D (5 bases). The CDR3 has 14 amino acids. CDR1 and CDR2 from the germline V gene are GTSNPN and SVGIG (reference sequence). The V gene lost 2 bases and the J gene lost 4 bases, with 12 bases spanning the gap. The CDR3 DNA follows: TGTGCCTGGAGTTCCGGGACGTCCGGAAACACCATATATTTT. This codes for CAWSSGTSGNTIYF.

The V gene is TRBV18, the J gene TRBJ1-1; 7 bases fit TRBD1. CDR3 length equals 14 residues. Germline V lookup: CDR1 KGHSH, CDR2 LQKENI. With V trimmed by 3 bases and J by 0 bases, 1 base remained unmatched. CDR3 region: CASSPDRLNTEAFF. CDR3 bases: TGTGCCAGCTCACCGGACAGGTTGAACACTGAAGCTTTCTTT.

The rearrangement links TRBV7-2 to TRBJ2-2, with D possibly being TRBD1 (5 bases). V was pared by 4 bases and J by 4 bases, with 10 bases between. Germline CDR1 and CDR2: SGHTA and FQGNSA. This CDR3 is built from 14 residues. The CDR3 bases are TGTGCCAGCAGCTATCAGGGCCCCACCGGGGAGCTGTTTTTT. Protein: CASSYQGPTGELFF.

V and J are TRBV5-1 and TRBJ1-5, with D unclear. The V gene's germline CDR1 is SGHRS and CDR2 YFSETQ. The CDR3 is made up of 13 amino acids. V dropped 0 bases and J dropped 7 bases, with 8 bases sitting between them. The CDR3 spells CASSLDNSQPQHF. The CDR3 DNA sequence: TGCGCCAGCAGCTTGGACAATTCCCAGCCCCAGCATTTT. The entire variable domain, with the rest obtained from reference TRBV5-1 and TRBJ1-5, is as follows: KAGVTQTPRYLIKTRGQQVTLSCSPISGHRSVSWYQQTPGQGLQFLFEYFSETQRNKGNFPGRFSGRQFSNSRSEMNVSTLELGDSALYLCASSLDNSQPQHFGDGTRLSIL.

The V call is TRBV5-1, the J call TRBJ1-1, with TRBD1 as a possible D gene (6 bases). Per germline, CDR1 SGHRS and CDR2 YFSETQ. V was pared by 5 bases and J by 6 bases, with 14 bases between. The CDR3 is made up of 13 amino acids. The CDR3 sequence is CASRGGGQSEAFF. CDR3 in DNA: TGCGCCAGCAGAGGCGGGGGGCAGTCTGAAGCTTTCTTT.

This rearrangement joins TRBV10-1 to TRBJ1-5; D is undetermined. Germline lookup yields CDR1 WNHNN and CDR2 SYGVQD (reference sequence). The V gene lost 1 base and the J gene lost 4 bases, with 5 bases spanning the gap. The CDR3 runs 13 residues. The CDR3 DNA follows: TGCGCCAGCAGTGAGTTTTATAATCAGCCCCAGCATTTT. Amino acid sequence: CASSEFYNQPQHF.

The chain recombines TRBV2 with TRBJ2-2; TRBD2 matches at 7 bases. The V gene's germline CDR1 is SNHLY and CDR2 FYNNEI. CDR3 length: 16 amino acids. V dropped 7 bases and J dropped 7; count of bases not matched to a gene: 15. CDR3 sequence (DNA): TGTGCCAGCACCCGGAGGGCGGGAGAGGCGAACGGGGAGCTGTTTTTT. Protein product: CASTRRAGEANGELFF.

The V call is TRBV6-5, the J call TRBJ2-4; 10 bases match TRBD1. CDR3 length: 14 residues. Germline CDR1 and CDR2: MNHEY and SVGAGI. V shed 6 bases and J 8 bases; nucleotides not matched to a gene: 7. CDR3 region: CASRARTGGDIQYF. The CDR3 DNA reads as TGTGCCAGCAGGGCTAGGACAGGGGGAGACATTCAGTACTTC.

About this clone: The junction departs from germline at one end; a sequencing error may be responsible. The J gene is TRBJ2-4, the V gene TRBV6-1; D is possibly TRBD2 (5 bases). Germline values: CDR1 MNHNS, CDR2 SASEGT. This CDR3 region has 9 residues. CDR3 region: CASSEEGGF. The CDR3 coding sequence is TGTGCCAGCAGTGAAGAAGGAGGCTTC.

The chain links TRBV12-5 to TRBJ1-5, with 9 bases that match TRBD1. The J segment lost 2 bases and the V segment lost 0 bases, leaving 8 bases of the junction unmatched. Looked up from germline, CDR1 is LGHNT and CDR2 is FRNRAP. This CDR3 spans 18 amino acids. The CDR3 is CASGLVRGTGKGNQPQHF. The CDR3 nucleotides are TGTGCTAGTGGTTTGGTACGGGGGACAGGGAAAGGCAATCAGCCCCAGCATTTT.

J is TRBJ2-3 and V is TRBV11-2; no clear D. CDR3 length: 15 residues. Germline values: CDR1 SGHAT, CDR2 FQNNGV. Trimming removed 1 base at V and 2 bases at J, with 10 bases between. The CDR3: CASSLVPLLTDTQYF. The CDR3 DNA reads TGTGCCAGCAGCTTAGTGCCCCTACTCACAGATACGCAGTATTTT.

This CDR3 is CASSAGTRTNEQFF. CDR3 bases: TGTGCCAGCAGCGCCGGGACACGTACCAATGAGCAGTTCTTC. This chain uses TRBV5-4 with TRBJ2-1; maybe TRBD1 (6 bases). The CDR3 is made up of 14 amino acids. V was pared by 4 bases and J by 6 bases, with 14 bases between. The V gene's germline CDR1 is SGHNT and CDR2 YYREEE (reference sequence).

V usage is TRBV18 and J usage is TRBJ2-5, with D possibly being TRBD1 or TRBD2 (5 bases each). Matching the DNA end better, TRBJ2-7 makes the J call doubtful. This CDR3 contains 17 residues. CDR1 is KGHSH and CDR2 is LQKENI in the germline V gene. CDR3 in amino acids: CASSPSLGTRSSYEQYF. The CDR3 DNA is TGTGCCAGCTCACCTTCCCTCGGGACCCGAAGCTCCTACGAGCAGTACTTC.

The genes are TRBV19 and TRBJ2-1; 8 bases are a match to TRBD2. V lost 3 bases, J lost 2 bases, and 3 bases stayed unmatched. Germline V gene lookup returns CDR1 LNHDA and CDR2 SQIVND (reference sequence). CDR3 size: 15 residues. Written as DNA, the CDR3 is TGTGCCAGTAGTATTCGGGAGGGTGCCTACAATGAGCAGTTCTTC. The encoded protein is CASSIREGAYNEQFF.

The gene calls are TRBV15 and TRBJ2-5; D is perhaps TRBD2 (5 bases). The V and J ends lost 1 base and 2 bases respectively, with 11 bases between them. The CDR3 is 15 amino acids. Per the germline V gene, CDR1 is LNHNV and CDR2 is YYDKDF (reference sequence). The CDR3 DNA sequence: TGTGCCACCAGCAGAGGGAGGACCCTACAAGAGACCCAGTACTTC. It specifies CATSRGRTLQETQYF.

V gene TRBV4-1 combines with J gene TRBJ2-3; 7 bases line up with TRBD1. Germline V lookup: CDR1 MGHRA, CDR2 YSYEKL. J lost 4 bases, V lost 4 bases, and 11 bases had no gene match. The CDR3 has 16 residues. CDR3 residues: CASSRLGQSVADTQYF. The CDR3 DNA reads TGCGCCAGCAGCCGTTTGGGACAGTCCGTGGCAGATACGCAGTATTTT.

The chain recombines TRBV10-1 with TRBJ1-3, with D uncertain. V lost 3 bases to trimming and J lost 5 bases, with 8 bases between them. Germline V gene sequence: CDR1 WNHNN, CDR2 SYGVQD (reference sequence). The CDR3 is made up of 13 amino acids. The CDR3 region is CASSEGSRNTIYF. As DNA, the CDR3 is TGCGCCAGCAGTGAAGGCAGCCGAAACACCATATATTTT.

The CDR3 coding sequence is TGTGCCAGCAGTTATGACTCGTACACAGATACGCAGTATTTT. Its protein is CASSYDSYTDTQYF. The chain joins TRBV6-4 to TRBJ2-3, with D unresolved. Trimming pared 5 bases from V and 2 bases from J, leaving 11 bases between. The CDR3 runs to 14 residues. From germline, CDR1 is MRHNA and CDR2 SNTAGT.

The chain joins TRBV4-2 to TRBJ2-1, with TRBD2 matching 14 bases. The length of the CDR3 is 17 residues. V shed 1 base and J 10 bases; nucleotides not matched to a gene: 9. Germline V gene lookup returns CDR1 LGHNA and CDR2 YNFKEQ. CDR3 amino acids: CASSQVTSGRASREQFF. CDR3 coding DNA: TGTGCCAGCAGCCAAGTGACTAGCGGGAGGGCGTCGAGAGAGCAGTTCTTC.

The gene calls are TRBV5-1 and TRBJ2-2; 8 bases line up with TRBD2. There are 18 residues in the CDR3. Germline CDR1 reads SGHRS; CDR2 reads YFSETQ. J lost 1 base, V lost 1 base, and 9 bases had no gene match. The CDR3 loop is CASSLIPREEWNTGELFF. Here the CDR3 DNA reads TGCGCCAGCAGCTTGATCCCGCGGGAGGAATGGAACACCGGGGAGCTGTTTTTT.

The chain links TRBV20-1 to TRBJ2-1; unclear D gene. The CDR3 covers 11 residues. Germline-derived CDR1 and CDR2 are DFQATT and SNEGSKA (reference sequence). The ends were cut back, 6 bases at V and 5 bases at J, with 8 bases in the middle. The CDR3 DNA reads TGCAGTGCCGGCAGACACAATGAGCAGTTCTTC. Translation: CSAGRHNEQFF.

As DNA, the CDR3 is TGTGCCAGCTCACGGGACTACAATGAGCAGTTCTTC. This gives the protein CASSRDYNEQFF. The rearrangement joins TRBV18 to TRBJ2-1; no clear D. CDR1 is KGHSH and CDR2 is LQKENI in the germline V gene. The CDR3 spans 12 residues. V was shortened by 4 bases and J by 3 bases, with 4 bases between the two germline ends.

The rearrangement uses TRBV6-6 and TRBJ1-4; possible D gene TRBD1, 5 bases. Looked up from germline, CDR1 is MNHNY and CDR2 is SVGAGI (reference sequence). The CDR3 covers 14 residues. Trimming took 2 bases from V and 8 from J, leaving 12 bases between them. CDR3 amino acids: CASSYGGTREKLFF. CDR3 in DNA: TGTGCCAGCAGTTACGGGGGTACAAGAGAAAAACTGTTTTTT.

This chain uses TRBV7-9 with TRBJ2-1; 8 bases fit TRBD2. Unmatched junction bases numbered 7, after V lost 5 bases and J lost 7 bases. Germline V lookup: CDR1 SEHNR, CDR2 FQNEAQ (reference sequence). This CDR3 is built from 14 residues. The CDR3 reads CASSDRKRGNEQFF. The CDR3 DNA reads TGTGCCAGCAGCGACCGTAAGCGGGGGAATGAGCAGTTCTTC.

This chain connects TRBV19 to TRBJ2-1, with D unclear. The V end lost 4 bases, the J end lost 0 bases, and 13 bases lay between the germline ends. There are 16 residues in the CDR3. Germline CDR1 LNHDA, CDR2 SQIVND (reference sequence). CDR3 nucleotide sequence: TGTGCCAGTAGTACTATCGACGCCAGCTCCTACAATGAGCAGTTCTTC. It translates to CASSTIDASSYNEQFF.

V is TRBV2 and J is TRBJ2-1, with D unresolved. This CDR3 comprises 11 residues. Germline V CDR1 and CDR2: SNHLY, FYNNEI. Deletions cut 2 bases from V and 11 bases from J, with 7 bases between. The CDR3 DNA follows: TGTGCCAGCAGTGAAAAAGGGAAGCAGTTCTTC. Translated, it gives CASSEKGKQFF.

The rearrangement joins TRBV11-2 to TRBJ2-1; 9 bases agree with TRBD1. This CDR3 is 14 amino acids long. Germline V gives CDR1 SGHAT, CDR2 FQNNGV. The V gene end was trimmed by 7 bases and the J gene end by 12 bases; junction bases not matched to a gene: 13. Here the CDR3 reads CASTQDGTGLGQFF. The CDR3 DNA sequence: TGTGCCAGCACCCAGGACGGGACAGGGTTGGGGCAGTTCTTC.

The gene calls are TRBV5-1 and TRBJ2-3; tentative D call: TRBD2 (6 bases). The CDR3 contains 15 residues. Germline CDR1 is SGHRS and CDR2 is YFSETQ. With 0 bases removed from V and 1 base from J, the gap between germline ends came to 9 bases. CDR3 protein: CASSLDPSGTDTQYF. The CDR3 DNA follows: TGCGCCAGCAGCTTGGACCCTAGCGGCACAGATACGCAGTATTTT.

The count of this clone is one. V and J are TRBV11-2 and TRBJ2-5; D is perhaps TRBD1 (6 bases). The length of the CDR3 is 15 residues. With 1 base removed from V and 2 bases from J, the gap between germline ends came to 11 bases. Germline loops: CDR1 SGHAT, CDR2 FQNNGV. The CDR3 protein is CASSLVMDSQETQYF. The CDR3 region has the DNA TGTGCCAGCAGCTTAGTAATGGACAGTCAAGAGACCCAGTACTTC.